This TCR beta chain was found in a study of cytomegalovirus exposure and HLA in healthy donors. Study-level points and caveats: Reportedly, TCR beta sequences accurately predicted HLA-A and HLA-B alleles in most subjects. It was reportedly the case that the classifier diagnosed cytomegalovirus status with high specificity and sensitivity. A later analysis appeared to link common viral pathogens to several of the most significant clusters. HLA alleles showed associations with some 15,000 TCR beta sequences in a later analysis, at a 0.05 false discovery rate.

PCR employed 60 Vbeta and 13 Jbeta primers. Clones were read by immunoSEQ multiplex PCR, and TCRdb kept only the in-frame ones, dropping some. The data show under 130,000 clones, approximately 70% seen once. The germline gives CDR1 LNHDA, CDR2 SQIVND (reference sequence). V gave up 3 bases and J gave up 8 bases; unmatched junction bases: 16. This CDR3 is 17 amino acids long. Comments on this clone: The antigen remains unidentified.

The receptor was derived from a man between 35 and 55 years old in good health and CMV-seropositive. Sequences were obtained from PBMCs. The chain carries TRBV19 and TRBJ1-2; 9 bases agree with TRBD1. The DNA of the CDR3 is TGTGCCAGTAGTATCTCCGGGACAGGGATTCTACCTCAAGGCTACACCTTC. Amino acid sequence: CASSISGTGILPQGYTF.